This TCR beta chain was captured by sequencing in a study of shared T cell receptors in the human thymus. Profiled with immunoSEQ multiplex PCR; TCRdb holds only in-frame clones, not every one. The repertoire consists of over 350,000 clones, with 85% to 95% occurring once and the leading ten covering about 0.02%. The clonotype originates from a human donor. The specimen sequenced was thymocytes.

The CDR3 region is CASSLPGAGYTF. In DNA form, the CDR3 reads TGTGCCAGCAGCCTACCCGGTGCTGGCTACACCTTC. The gene calls are TRBV6-5 and TRBJ1-2; D not resolved. Germline V lookup: CDR1 MNHEY, CDR2 SVGAGI. The length of the CDR3 is 12 residues. The V and J ends lost 6 bases and 7 bases respectively, with 12 bases between them.